Here is one T cell receptor (beta chain) with its context. What it binds is not known. This sample was included in a study of T cell clonotyping in hematopoietic cell transplantation. Study-level background: Cytoreduction preceded collection of pretransplant recipient samples. Study conclusions and caveats: Recipient TCR diversity dropped after transplant; expanded clonotypes rose from day 30 to 180. Few recipient clonotypes overlapped donors; over 95% were de novo at given depth. Cells were unsorted, so CD4 and CD8 contributions were not separated.

Some clones are missing from TCRdb's copy, which holds only in-frame ones; the method was immunoSEQ multiplex PCR. Altogether roughly 30,000 clones are present, roughly 84% being singletons, with the ten largest covering around 1.8%. The CDR3 sequence is 16 residues long. Germline V gene data show CDR1 as LNHDA and CDR2 as SQIVND (reference sequence). Trimming shortened V by 4 bases and J by 0 bases, and 10 bases separated the two germline ends. Time point meaning: recipient sample about 28 days before transplant, after cytoreduction. The input for sequencing was peripheral blood mononuclear cells, taken before stem cell transplant. This clonotype originated in a man aged 35-49 years with acute myeloid leukemia. Some clones in this sample may be carry-over from other donors' samples. The J gene is TRBJ2-6, the V gene TRBV19; D might be TRBD1 or TRBD2, each matching 6 bases. The CDR3 loop reads CASSKEGHSGANVLTF. The CDR3 DNA sequence: TGTGCCAGTAGTAAGGAGGGACACTCTGGGGCCAACGTCCTGACTTTC.